The 29 T cell receptor beta chains listed next were all sequenced from one sample in a study of T cell responses to AZD1222 COVID-19 vaccine. The data were produced by immunoSEQ multiplex PCR, yet TCRdb's version contains in-frame clones alone and is incomplete. The table records about 150,000 clones, around nine tenths of them present only once. Sequenced here: peripheral blood, sampled on day 0 of AZD1222 vaccination. These receptors all stem from an adult in good health.

CDR3 sequence reads: CASSLVGSGTNIGAQHF. For the CDR3, the DNA is TGTGCCAGCAGCTTAGTGGGTTCGGGGACAAACATTGGAGCCCAGCATTTT. V gene TRBV7-2 combines with J gene TRBJ1-5; maybe TRBD1 (6 bases). The CDR3 runs 17 residues. Looked up from germline, CDR1 is SGHTA and CDR2 is FQGNSA. The V and J ends lost 1 base and 11 bases respectively, with 24 bases between them.

The V and J genes are TRBV19 and TRBJ1-2, with D hard to call. This CDR3 region has 16 residues. Per the germline V gene, CDR1 is LNHDA and CDR2 is SQIVND (reference sequence). Trimming removed 3 bases from V and 2 bases from J, with 16 bases in between. In DNA form, the CDR3 reads TGTGCCAGTAGTATTTTAAGTGGCAGCAAAAACTATGGCTACACCTTC. Encoded protein: CASSILSGSKNYGYTF.

V is TRBV11-3 and J is TRBJ2-3, with D possibly being TRBD2 (6 bases). Looked up from germline, CDR1 is SGHNT and CDR2 is YENEEA. The CDR3 has 15 amino acids. V was pared by 3 bases and J by 0 bases, with 10 bases between. CDR3 in amino acids: CASSFGGESTDTQYF. CDR3 sequence (DNA): TGTGCCAGCAGCTTCGGCGGGGAAAGCACAGATACGCAGTATTTT.

V is TRBV5-4 and J is TRBJ2-5; 7 bases match TRBD2. Looked up from germline, CDR1 is SGHNT and CDR2 is YYREEE (reference sequence). V lost 4 bases and J lost 5; bases outside the gene matches: 17. This CDR3 has 17 amino acids. CDR3 residues: CASSPAGERSRSETQYF. CDR3 in DNA: TGTGCCAGCAGCCCGGCGGGGGAACGGAGTAGGTCCGAGACCCAGTACTTC.

The rearrangement uses TRBV19 and TRBJ1-2, with 8 nucleotides matching TRBD1. The CDR3 totals 14 residues. The V segment lost 5 bases and the J segment 8 bases; nucleotides outside the gene matches: 10. CDR1 and CDR2 from the germline V gene are LNHDA and SQIVND (reference sequence). CDR3 in DNA: TGTGCCAGTAGTCCCGGGACAGGAGGGCGCGGCTACACCTTC. Its translation: CASSPGTGGRGYTF. The full variable domain, with the rest looked up from reference TRBV19 and TRBJ1-2, is DGGITQSPKYLFRKEGQNVTLSCEQNLNHDAMYWYRQDPGQGLRLIYYSQIVNDFQKGDIAEGYSVSREKKESFPLTVTSAQKNPTAFYLCASSPGTGGRGYTFGSGTRLTVV.

The V gene is TRBV27, the J gene TRBJ2-1; 12 nucleotides agree with TRBD2. Germline CDR1 is MNHEY and CDR2 is SMNVEV (reference sequence). The CDR3 sequence is 17 residues long. V shed 4 bases, J shed 7 bases, and the junction held 11 bases outside the gene matches. The CDR3 loop is CASSSNTGLAGGNEQFF. The CDR3 DNA is TGTGCCAGCAGTTCCAACACGGGACTAGCGGGTGGAAATGAGCAGTTCTTC.

This clone was observed once. The chain is built from TRBV29-1 and TRBJ1-1, with D uncertain. The V and J ends lost 6 bases and 0 bases respectively, with 14 bases between them. The CDR3 consists of 14 residues. Germline assignment: CDR1 SQVTM and CDR2 ANQGSEA. CDR3 protein: CSVWARELNTEAFF. The CDR3 nucleotides read TGCAGCGTCTGGGCCCGGGAGTTGAACACTGAAGCTTTCTTT.

The V gene is TRBV21-1, the J gene TRBJ1-4; TRBD1, the D gene given by the table, was not confirmed from the DNA. TRBV21-1 is classified as a pseudogene. CDR3 length: 14 residues. The CDR3 is CASSPYRGGEKLFF. CDR3 nucleotides: TGTGCCAGCAGCCCCTACAGGGGGGGAGAAAAACTGTTTTTT.

The chain links TRBV30 to TRBJ2-2; either TRBD1 or TRBD2 may supply D (5 bases each). CDR3 length: 14 amino acids. V shed 1 base and J shed 3 bases, with 9 bases lying between them. The germline V gene encodes CDR1 GTSNPN and CDR2 SVGIG (reference sequence). CDR3 sequence reads: CAWSEGPYTGELFF. CDR3 DNA: TGTGCCTGGAGTGAGGGACCGTACACCGGGGAGCTGTTTTTT.

The V call is TRBV7-9, the J call TRBJ2-7, with 7 nucleotides matching TRBD1. CDR1 and CDR2 (germline): SEHNR, FQNEAQ (reference sequence). Trimming took 6 bases from V and 2 from J; bases not matched to a gene: 4. The CDR3 has 13 amino acids. Here the CDR3 DNA reads TGTGCCAGCAGGGGACAGAACACCTACGAGCAGTACTTC. This translates into CASRGQNTYEQYF.

This rearrangement joins TRBV5-6 to TRBJ1-2, with D unresolved. The ends were cut back, 0 bases at V and 14 bases at J, with 17 bases in the middle. The length of the CDR3 is 13 residues. Germline loops: CDR1 SGHDT, CDR2 YYEEEE. The CDR3 loop reads CASSLGGTTKPTF. The CDR3 DNA reads as TGTGCCAGCAGCTTGGGGGGAACCACCAAACCTACCTTC.

This chain connects TRBV6-5 to TRBJ1-6; D possibly corresponds to TRBD1 (6 bases). In germline, CDR1 is MNHEY, CDR2 SVGAGI. The CDR3 sequence is 16 residues long. V was clipped by 1 base and J by 14 bases, with 21 bases between them. The CDR3 DNA reads as TGTGCCAGCAGTTACTTGTTACGACAGGAACGCAGGGCCCTCCACTTT. This gives the protein CASSYLLRQERRALHF.

The chain combines TRBV4-3 with TRBJ1-1, with 7 bases identical to TRBD1. This CDR3 spans 13 amino acids. The V segment lost 0 bases and the J segment 10 bases; nucleotides outside the gene matches: 5. CDR1 LGHNA and CDR2 YSLEER come from the germline V gene. This CDR3 reads CASSQDRGSGAFF. In nucleotides, the CDR3 is TGCGCCAGCAGCCAAGACAGGGGGTCTGGAGCTTTCTTT.

This chain links TRBV14 with TRBJ2-2, with D possibly TRBD1 on 6 matching bases. V dropped 4 bases and J dropped 5 bases, with 29 bases sitting between them. The CDR3 totals 20 residues. Looked up from germline, CDR1 is SGHDN and CDR2 is FVKESK. CDR3 DNA sequence: TGTGCCAGCAGCCTAGTTGGCCCAGGGGATTTATTCGCGAGTACCGGGGAGCTGTTTTTT. Its translation: CASSLVGPGDLFASTGELFF.

This chain joins TRBV19 and TRBJ1-1; TRBD1 might be the D (5 bases). Germline lookup yields CDR1 LNHDA and CDR2 SQIVND (reference sequence). V lost 5 bases and J 4 bases, leaving 8 bases between the germline ends. The CDR3 runs to 12 residues. This CDR3 reads CASSLRGTEAFF. In DNA, the CDR3 is TGTGCCAGTAGTCTTAGGGGCACTGAAGCTTTCTTT.

The chain employs TRBV5-1 and TRBJ2-1, with D perhaps being TRBD1 or TRBD2 (5 bases each). Trimming cost V 0 bases and J 3 bases, with 10 bases left between them. This CDR3 contains 15 residues. Germline lookup yields CDR1 SGHRS and CDR2 YFSETQ. CDR3 residues: CASSLGIGGYNEQFF. The CDR3 DNA reads as TGCGCCAGCAGCTTGGGTATTGGGGGCTACAATGAGCAGTTCTTC.

This chain uses TRBV7-2 with TRBJ2-5, with a possible D match to TRBD2 (7 bases). Trimming stripped 1 base from V and 7 bases from J, with 19 bases between. CDR1 is SGHTA, CDR2 FQGNSA, per germline. The CDR3 is 16 amino acids. CDR3 sequence reads: CASSLEGHGGPLTQYF. For the CDR3, the DNA is TGTGCCAGCAGCTTAGAGGGTCACGGGGGGCCGTTGACCCAGTACTTC.

The chain links TRBV5-4 to TRBJ1-3; D is ambiguous. There are 15 residues in the CDR3. With 3 bases removed from V and 0 bases from J, the gap between germline ends came to 10 bases. In germline, CDR1 is SGHNT, CDR2 YYREEE (reference sequence). CDR3 sequence: CASSSHTASGNTIYF. The CDR3 DNA sequence: TGTGCCAGCAGCTCTCATACAGCCTCTGGAAACACCATATATTTT.

The rearrangement joins TRBV24-1 to TRBJ2-4, with D possibly being TRBD2 (6 bases). The CDR3 is made up of 14 amino acids. The germline V gene has CDR1 KGHDR and CDR2 SFDVKD. V was shortened by 4 bases and J by 2 bases, with 8 bases between the two germline ends. DNA of the CDR3: TGTGCCACCAGTGAGGGGGGTTCCAAAAACATTCAGTACTTC. Protein: CATSEGGSKNIQYF.

This CDR3 is CASQFRGTEPYEQYF. DNA of the CDR3: TGTGCCAGTCAGTTTCGCGGGACAGAGCCCTACGAGCAGTACTTC. This chain links TRBV7-9 with TRBJ2-7, with a possible D match to TRBD1 (7 bases). In germline, CDR1 is SEHNR, CDR2 FQNEAQ (reference sequence). The V gene lost 9 bases and the J gene lost 2 bases, with 20 bases spanning the gap. The CDR3 runs 15 residues.

This chain joins TRBV5-1 and TRBJ2-7; the match to TRBD2 covers 8 bases. There are 12 residues in the CDR3. In germline, CDR1 is SGHRS, CDR2 YFSETQ. V was clipped by 5 bases and J by 7 bases; unmatched bases: 5. CDR3 region: CASRVLAEEQYF. DNA of the CDR3: TGCGCCAGCAGGGTACTAGCGGAGGAGCAGTACTTC.

This chain connects TRBV7-9 to TRBJ1-2, with D possibly TRBD1 on 5 matching bases. Deletions cut 6 bases from V and 3 bases from J, with 11 bases between. This CDR3 spans 13 amino acids. In germline, CDR1 is SEHNR, CDR2 FQNEAQ (reference sequence). CDR3 sequence reads: CASSTGGYYGYTF. In DNA form, the CDR3 reads TGTGCCAGCAGTACAGGAGGGTACTATGGCTACACCTTC. The full variable domain, rest sourced from reference TRBV7-9 and TRBJ1-2, is DTGVSQNPRHKITKRGQNVTFRCDPISEHNRLYWYRQTLGQGPEFLTYFQNEAQLEKSRLLSDRFSAERPKGSFSTLEIQRTEQGDSAMYLCASSTGGYYGYTFGSGTRLTVV.

The chain couples TRBV2 to TRBJ2-7; 9 bases line up with TRBD1. CDR3 length equals 14 residues. V lost 3 bases and J lost 4; bases outside the gene matches: 4. CDR1 and CDR2 from the germline V gene are SNHLY and FYNNEI. Written as DNA, the CDR3 is TGTGCCAGCAGTGAGACAGGGGGAACGTACGAGCAGTACTTC. As protein: CASSETGGTYEQYF.

The chain recombines TRBV7-2 with TRBJ1-6; tentatively, D is TRBD1 (5 bases). V was cut by 1 base and J by 5 bases, with 9 bases left in between. Germline-derived CDR1 and CDR2 are SGHTA and FQGNSA. The CDR3 runs to 15 residues. The CDR3 is CASSLVAGNNSPLHF. In nucleotides, the CDR3 is TGTGCCAGCAGCTTAGTTGCAGGGAATAATTCACCCCTCCACTTT.

The chain recombines TRBV7-2 with TRBJ1-2, with 10 bases identical to TRBD1. The CDR3 sequence is 16 residues long. The V segment lost 0 bases and the J segment 2 bases; nucleotides outside the gene matches: 3. The germline V gene has CDR1 SGHTA and CDR2 FQGNSA. The CDR3 DNA reads TGTGCCAGCAGCTTAGCGATGGGACAGGGGAACTATGGCTACACCTTC. Its translation is CASSLAMGQGNYGYTF.

The genes are TRBV7-2 and TRBJ2-1; 13 nucleotides align to TRBD2. With 4 bases clipped from V and 9 bases from J, the junction kept 6 bases outside the gene matches. Germline loops: CDR1 SGHTA, CDR2 FQGNSA. CDR3 length equals 15 residues. CDR3 sequence reads: CASSSGLAGVREQFF. The CDR3 DNA follows: TGTGCCAGCAGCTCCGGACTAGCGGGAGTGCGTGAGCAGTTCTTC.

The chain carries TRBV27 and TRBJ1-2; 8 nucleotides align to TRBD1. The CDR3 runs to 15 residues. Germline V CDR1 and CDR2: MNHEY, SMNVEV (reference sequence). With 5 bases clipped from V and 1 base from J, the junction kept 6 bases outside the gene matches. The CDR3 sequence is CASSLQGANNYGYTF. CDR3 in DNA: TGTGCCAGCAGTCTTCAGGGGGCCAATAACTATGGCTACACCTTC.

This rearrangement joins TRBV21-1 to TRBJ1-4. TRBV21-1 is flagged as a pseudogene. The CDR3 consists of 17 residues. CDR3 nucleotides: TGTGCCAGCCGAGCTCGCGGAGACCAGAGCGTGGATGAAAAACTGTTTTTT. As protein: CASRARGDQSVDEKLFF.

The chain employs TRBV10-2 and TRBJ2-7; weak D call: TRBD2 (6 bases). Germline loops: CDR1 WSHSY, CDR2 SAAADI. Deletions cut 10 bases from V and 7 bases from J, with 14 bases between. The CDR3 sequence is 11 residues long. The CDR3 sequence: CATRHGREQYF. The CDR3 DNA reads TGCGCCACTCGTCACGGGAGAGAGCAGTACTTC.